Each of the 25 T cell receptor beta chains below was sequenced from the same sample in a study of T cell changes during pregnancy in multiple sclerosis. Some clones are missing from TCRdb's copy, which holds only in-frame ones; the method was immunoSEQ multiplex PCR. Of about 69,000 clones listed, approximately 92% are singletons. The sequenced sample was peripheral blood, obtained in the third trimester of pregnancy. The receptors originated from a female donor in good health, enrolled as a control in a pregnancy study.

The chain combines TRBV29-1 with TRBJ2-2; D perhaps matches TRBD2 (7 bases). The CDR3 is 16 amino acids. Germline CDR1 reads SQVTM; CDR2 reads ANQGSEA. Trimming stripped 6 bases from V and 4 bases from J, with 21 bases between. The CDR3 nucleotides read TGCAGCGTCCGGGGAGGGCAGGGGATGAGCACCGGGGAGCTGTTTTTT. As protein: CSVRGGQGMSTGELFF.

This CDR3 reads CASSLGGRGAAGYTF. The CDR3 bases are TGTGCCAGCAGTCTTGGGGGTCGGGGGGCCGCTGGCTACACCTTC. The chain has TRBV28 and TRBJ1-2; D perhaps matches TRBD1 (6 bases). This CDR3 is built from 15 residues. Trimming removed 5 bases at V and 7 bases at J, with 20 bases between. CDR1 is MDHEN, CDR2 SYDVKM, per germline.

This chain uses TRBV5-6 with TRBJ1-2; no reliable D call. Germline CDR1 is SGHDT and CDR2 is YYEEEE. The length of the CDR3 is 15 residues. Trimming left V 3 bases short and J 4 bases short, with 16 bases between. CDR3: CASSYLQRSLYGYTF. DNA of the CDR3: TGTGCCAGCAGCTACCTACAGAGAAGCCTCTATGGCTACACCTTC. Based on the CDR3 plus reference TRBV5-6 and TRBJ1-2, the full variable domain is DAGVTQSPTHLIKTRGQQVTLRCSPKSGHDTVSWYQQALGQGPQFIFQYYEEEERQRGNFPDRFSGHQFPNYSSELNVNALLLGDSALYLCASSYLQRSLYGYTFGSGTRLTVV.

The chain combines TRBV4-1 with TRBJ2-1; 7 bases align to TRBD2. The CDR3 sequence is 12 residues long. The germline V gene has CDR1 MGHRA and CDR2 YSYEKL. J gave up 6 bases and V 8 bases, and 4 bases lay outside the gene matches. The DNA for the CDR3 is TGCGCCAGCGCCCAGCGGGGCAATGAGCAGTTCTTC. Translating gives CASAQRGNEQFF.

This chain links TRBV6-4 with TRBJ1-1; D ambiguous. Germline CDR1 is MRHNA and CDR2 is SNTAGT. Trimming shortened V by 2 bases and J by 1 base, and 5 bases separated the two germline ends. This CDR3 is built from 13 residues. The chain's CDR3 is CASSDEWNTEAFF. CDR3 DNA: TGTGCCAGCAGTGACGAGTGGAACACTGAAGCTTTCTTT.

CDR3: CASSRVLDEQFF. The CDR3, as DNA: TGTGCCAGCAGCCGCGTTCTCGATGAGCAGTTCTTC. The chain is built from TRBV7-9 and TRBJ2-1; D call uncertain. Looked up from germline, CDR1 is SEHNR and CDR2 is FQNEAQ (reference sequence). The ends were cut back, 5 bases at V and 8 bases at J, with 10 bases in the middle. The CDR3 covers 12 residues. Supplemented by reference TRBV7-9 and TRBJ2-1, the full variable domain reads DTGVSQNPRHKITKRGQNVTFRCDPISEHNRLYWYRQTLGQGPEFLTYFQNEAQLEKSRLLSDRFSAERPKGSFSTLEIQRTEQGDSAMYLCASSRVLDEQFFGPGTRLTVL.

V and J are TRBV27 and TRBJ2-7; 9 bases are shared with TRBD2. This CDR3 comprises 17 residues. From germline, CDR1 is MNHEY and CDR2 SMNVEV (reference sequence). V trimming: 4 bases; J trimming: 6 bases; junction bases outside the gene matches: 16. In DNA form, the CDR3 reads TGTGCCAGCAGTTCCACCGGTGAGCGGGGGGTTTTTGGCGAGCAGTACTTC. This translates into CASSSTGERGVFGEQYF.

The CDR3 sequence is CASSPQAGRLDTIYF. In DNA form, the CDR3 reads TGTGCCAGCAGCCCCCAGGCAGGCCGGTTGGACACCATATATTTT. The rearrangement joins TRBV5-6 to TRBJ1-3; D gene ambiguous. Germline loops: CDR1 SGHDT, CDR2 YYEEEE. There are 15 residues in the CDR3. Between the trimmed V and J ends, which lost 4 bases and 8 bases, there was a span of 19 bases.

The rearrangement links TRBV6-5 to TRBJ2-1, with D maybe TRBD2 (6 bases). CDR3 length equals 15 residues. V lost 4 bases, J lost 2 bases, and 12 bases lay in between. The germline V gene encodes CDR1 MNHEY and CDR2 SVGAGI. CDR3: CASSSWLATYNEQFF. In DNA form, the CDR3 reads TGTGCCAGCAGTTCTTGGCTAGCGACCTACAATGAGCAGTTCTTC.

This clone was counted only a few times. This sequence joins TRBV21-1 and TRBJ2-6; the table's D call, TRBD1, was not checked against the DNA. TRBV21-1 corresponds to a pseudogene. The CDR3 totals 18 residues. The CDR3 protein is CASGDTDRASSGANVLTF. In DNA, the CDR3 is TGTGCCAGCGGGGACACAGACAGGGCAAGCTCTGGGGCCAACGTCCTGACTTTC.

A few counts support this clone. The genes are TRBV7-8 and TRBJ2-6, with a possible D match to TRBD1 (5 bases). The CDR3 covers 15 residues. CDR1 is SGHVS and CDR2 is FQNEAQ in the germline V gene. The germline V and J ends were trimmed by 6 bases and 0 bases, with 9 bases remaining between them. The CDR3 loop reads CASRSGYSGANVLTF. In DNA form, the CDR3 reads TGTGCCAGCAGATCAGGGTACTCTGGGGCCAACGTCCTGACTTTC.

The chain combines TRBV10-3 with TRBJ2-7; a weak D match, TRBD1 (5 bases). CDR3 length equals 14 residues. V dropped 10 bases and J dropped 5 bases, with 21 bases sitting between them. From germline, CDR1 is ENHRY and CDR2 SYGVKD. CDR3 loop: CATEDGALGDEQYF. The DNA for the CDR3 is TGTGCCACCGAGGACGGCGCCTTAGGGGACGAGCAGTACTTC.

This rearrangement joins TRBV28 to TRBJ2-5; 10 nucleotides agree with TRBD2. This CDR3 is built from 15 residues. Germline assignment: CDR1 MDHEN and CDR2 SYDVKM. The junction had 4 bases not matched to a gene; V was cut back by 5 bases and J by 1 base. In nucleotides, the CDR3 is TGTGCCAGCAGTGAGCGGGGGGGCGGCCAAGAGACCCAGTACTTC. Translation: CASSERGGGQETQYF.

The chain has TRBV5-1 and TRBJ2-3, with D possibly TRBD2 on 5 matching bases. Trimming left V 4 bases short and J 2 bases short, with 11 bases between. The CDR3 runs 14 residues. Germline V CDR1 and CDR2: SGHRS, YFSETQ. The CDR3: CASSREPPTDTQYF. In DNA form, the CDR3 reads TGCGCCAGCAGCCGGGAACCCCCCACAGATACGCAGTATTTT.

This clone is a singleton in its sample. The V gene is TRBV19, the J gene TRBJ1-5; D not resolved. V was cut by 5 bases and J by 0 bases, with 20 bases left in between. This CDR3 region has 18 residues. Per the germline V gene, CDR1 is LNHDA and CDR2 is SQIVND (reference sequence). The CDR3 DNA reads TGTGCCAGTAGTGGCTTCACCCAACGCATCCCTAGCAATCAGCCCCAGCATTTT. This sequence encodes CASSGFTQRIPSNQPQHF.

The chain has TRBV27 and TRBJ2-3; TRBD2 matches at 9 bases. Trimming cost V 2 bases and J 5 bases; bases outside gene matches: 14. The CDR3 is 18 residues long. The V gene's germline CDR1 is MNHEY and CDR2 SMNVEV (reference sequence). The CDR3 DNA reads TGTGCCAGCAGTTTAGCCCCCTCACCGCTAGCGGGGAGAGATACGCAGTATTTT. Its protein is CASSLAPSPLAGRDTQYF.

This chain connects TRBV7-8 to TRBJ1-5; D perhaps matches TRBD1 (6 bases). Germline V gene lookup returns CDR1 SGHVS and CDR2 FQNEAQ. CDR3 length: 17 amino acids. V lost 1 base and J lost 6, with 19 bases in between. CDR3 nucleotide sequence: TGTGCCAGCAGCTTAGGAGCCCAGGGGATTTTGGTTCAGCCCCAGCATTTT. Its translation: CASSLGAQGILVQPQHF.

The chain links TRBV29-1 to TRBJ1-2; 8 nucleotides align to TRBD1. This CDR3 has 13 residues. The germline V gene encodes CDR1 SQVTM and CDR2 ANQGSEA. The J segment lost 6 bases and the V segment lost 0 bases, leaving 3 bases of the junction unmatched. This CDR3 reads CSVEEMDRDGYTF. DNA for the CDR3: TGCAGCGTTGAAGAAATGGACAGGGATGGCTACACCTTC.

This sequence joins TRBV2 and TRBJ2-3; perhaps TRBD2 as D (6 bases). The CDR3 totals 16 residues. The V gene's germline CDR1 is SNHLY and CDR2 FYNNEI. With 3 bases removed from V and 1 base from J, the gap between germline ends came to 14 bases. The CDR3 nucleotides are TGTGCCAGCAGTGAGTGGCGGGGAGAAGGCACAGATACGCAGTATTTT. This gives the protein CASSEWRGEGTDTQYF.

The CDR3 coding sequence is TGTGCCAGCAGCCCACGGACTAGCGGGGAACCGACCTACAATGAGCAGTTCTTC. Amino acid sequence: CASSPRTSGEPTYNEQFF. The V and J genes are TRBV7-9 and TRBJ2-1; 12 nucleotides line up with TRBD2. This CDR3 comprises 18 residues. Germline-derived CDR1 and CDR2 are SEHNR and FQNEAQ (reference sequence). J gave up 2 bases and V 5 bases, and 10 bases lay outside the gene matches.

The chain recombines TRBV5-4 with TRBJ1-2; weak D call: TRBD1 (5 bases). The germline V and J ends were trimmed by 7 bases and 4 bases, with 17 bases remaining between them. The CDR3 runs to 14 residues. CDR1 and CDR2 (germline): SGHNT, YYREEE (reference sequence). The CDR3 is CASYFRGSLYGYTF. CDR3 coding DNA: TGTGCCAGCTACTTTAGGGGATCCCTCTATGGCTACACCTTC.

The V and J genes are TRBV2 and TRBJ2-7; 8 nucleotides agree with TRBD1. V dropped 6 bases and J dropped 6; count of bases not matched to a gene: 7. The CDR3 is 13 amino acids. Germline assignment: CDR1 SNHLY and CDR2 FYNNEI. CDR3 residues: CASSGQGWGEQYF. DNA of the CDR3: TGTGCCAGCAGCGGACAGGGTTGGGGCGAGCAGTACTTC.

The chain links TRBV7-3 to TRBJ2-2; 8 bases are a match to TRBD1. CDR1 and CDR2 from the germline V gene are SGHTA and FQGTGA. After removal of 6 bases from V and 1 base from J, the junction contained 4 bases not matched to a gene. This CDR3 spans 15 amino acids. Here the CDR3 DNA reads TGTGCCAGCAGTCTCGGACAGGGGAACACCGGGGAGCTGTTTTTT. This gives the protein CASSLGQGNTGELFF. The full variable domain, in which reference TRBV7-3 and TRBJ2-2 provide the parts outside the CDR3, is GAGVSQTPSNKVTEKGKYVELRCDPISGHTALYWYRQSLGQGPEFLIYFQGTGAADDSGLPNDRFFAVRPEGSVSTLKIQRTERGDSAVYLCASSLGQGNTGELFFGEGSRLTVL.

CDR3 in amino acids: CASRRDTPYNEQFF. Written as DNA, the CDR3 is TGTGCCAGCCGTCGGGACACTCCGTACAATGAGCAGTTCTTC. V is TRBV6-6 and J is TRBJ2-1, with TRBD1 as a possible D gene (6 bases). Trimming shortened V by 8 bases and J by 4 bases, and 15 bases separated the two germline ends. Germline lookup yields CDR1 MNHNY and CDR2 SVGAGI (reference sequence). The length of the CDR3 is 14 residues.

The V and J genes are TRBV27 and TRBJ2-1; the D gene is possibly TRBD2 (5 bases). Germline V gene sequence: CDR1 MNHEY, CDR2 SMNVEV (reference sequence). With 2 bases removed from V and 10 bases from J, the gap between germline ends came to 12 bases. The CDR3 is made up of 13 amino acids. As DNA, the CDR3 is TGTGCCAGCAGTTTAGTAACGGCGGGCGAGCAGTTCTTC. Protein sequence: CASSLVTAGEQFF.